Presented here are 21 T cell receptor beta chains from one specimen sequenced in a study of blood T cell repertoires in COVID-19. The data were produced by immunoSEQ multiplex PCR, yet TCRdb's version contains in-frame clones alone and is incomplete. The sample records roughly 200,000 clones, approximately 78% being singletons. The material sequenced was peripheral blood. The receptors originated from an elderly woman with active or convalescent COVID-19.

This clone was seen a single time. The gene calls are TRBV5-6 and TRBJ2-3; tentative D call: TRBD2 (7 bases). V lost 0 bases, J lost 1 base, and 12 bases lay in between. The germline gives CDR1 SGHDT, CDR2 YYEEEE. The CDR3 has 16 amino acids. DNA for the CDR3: TGTGCCAGCAGCTTGGCGGGGCGGGGGCGCACAGATACGCAGTATTTT. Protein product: CASSLAGRGRTDTQYF.

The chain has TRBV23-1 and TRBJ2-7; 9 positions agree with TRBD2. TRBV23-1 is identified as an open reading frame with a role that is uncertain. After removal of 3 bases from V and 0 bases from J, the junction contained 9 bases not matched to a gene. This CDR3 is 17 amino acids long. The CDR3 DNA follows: TGCGCCAGCAGTCATTACGAAGCGGGGGGCAACTCCTACGAGCAGTACTTC. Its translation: CASSHYEAGGNSYEQYF.

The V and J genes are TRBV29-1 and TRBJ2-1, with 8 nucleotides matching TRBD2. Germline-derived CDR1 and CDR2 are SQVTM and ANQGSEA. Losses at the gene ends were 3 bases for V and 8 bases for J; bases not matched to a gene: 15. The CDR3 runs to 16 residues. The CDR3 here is CSVDTPLVAGSDEQFF. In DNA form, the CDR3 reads TGCAGCGTTGACACCCCGTTGGTAGCGGGGTCGGATGAGCAGTTCTTC.

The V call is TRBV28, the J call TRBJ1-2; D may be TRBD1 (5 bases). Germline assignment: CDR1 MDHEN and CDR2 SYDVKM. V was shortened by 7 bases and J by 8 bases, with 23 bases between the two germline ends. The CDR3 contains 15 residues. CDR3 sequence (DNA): TGTGCCAGCACTCTACCGACAGCTTCGCAGGAGGGCTACACCTTC. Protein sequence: CASTLPTASQEGYTF.

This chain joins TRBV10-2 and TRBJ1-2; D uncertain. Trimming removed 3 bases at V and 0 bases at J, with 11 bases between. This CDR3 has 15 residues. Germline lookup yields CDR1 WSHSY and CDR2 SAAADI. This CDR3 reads CASSDGGNTNYGYTF. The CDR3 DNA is TGCGCCAGCAGTGATGGAGGGAATACTAACTATGGCTACACCTTC.

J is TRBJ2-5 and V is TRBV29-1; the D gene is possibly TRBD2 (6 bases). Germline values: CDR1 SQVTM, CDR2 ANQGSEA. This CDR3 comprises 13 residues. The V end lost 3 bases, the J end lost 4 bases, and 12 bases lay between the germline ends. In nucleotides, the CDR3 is TGCAGCGTTGAGGCGGGGAAGAGAGAGACCCAGTACTTC. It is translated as CSVEAGKRETQYF. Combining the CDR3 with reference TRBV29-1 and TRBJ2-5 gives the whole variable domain SAVISQKPSRDICQRGTSLTIQCQVDSQVTMMFWYRQQPGQSLTLIATANQGSEATYESGFVIDKFPISRPNLTFSTLTVSNMSPEDSSIYLCSVEAGKRETQYFGPGTRLLVL.

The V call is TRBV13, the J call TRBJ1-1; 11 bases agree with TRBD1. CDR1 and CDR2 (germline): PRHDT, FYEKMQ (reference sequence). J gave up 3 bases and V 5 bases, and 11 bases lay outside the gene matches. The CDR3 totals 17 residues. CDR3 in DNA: TGTGCCAGCAGCCTGGACCGGACAGGGGGCATCGACACTGAAGCTTTCTTT. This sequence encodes CASSLDRTGGIDTEAFF.

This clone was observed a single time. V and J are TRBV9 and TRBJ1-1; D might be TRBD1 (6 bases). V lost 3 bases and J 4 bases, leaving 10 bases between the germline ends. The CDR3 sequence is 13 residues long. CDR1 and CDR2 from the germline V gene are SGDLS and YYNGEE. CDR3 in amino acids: CASSARQATEAFF. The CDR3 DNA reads TGTGCCAGCAGCGCCCGACAGGCCACTGAAGCTTTCTTT.

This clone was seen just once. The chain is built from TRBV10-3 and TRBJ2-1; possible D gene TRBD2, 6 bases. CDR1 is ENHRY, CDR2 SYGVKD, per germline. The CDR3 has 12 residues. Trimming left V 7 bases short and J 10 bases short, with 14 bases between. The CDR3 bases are TGTGCCATCACCCCCCAGGAGGGAGAGCAGTTCTTC. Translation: CAITPQEGEQFF.

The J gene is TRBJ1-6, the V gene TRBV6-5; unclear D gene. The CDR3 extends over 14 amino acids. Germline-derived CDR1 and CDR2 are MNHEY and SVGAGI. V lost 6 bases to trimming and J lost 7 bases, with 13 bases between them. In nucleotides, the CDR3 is TGTGCCAGCAGGCCCCCGGGTAGGAATTCACCCCTCCACTTT. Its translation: CASRPPGRNSPLHF.

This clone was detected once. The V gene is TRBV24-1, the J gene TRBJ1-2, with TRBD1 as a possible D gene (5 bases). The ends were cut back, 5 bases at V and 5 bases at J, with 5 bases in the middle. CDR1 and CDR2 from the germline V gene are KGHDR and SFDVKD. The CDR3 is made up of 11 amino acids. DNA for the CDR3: TGTGCCACCAGTGGGACATATGGCTACACCTTC. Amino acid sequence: CATSGTYGYTF.

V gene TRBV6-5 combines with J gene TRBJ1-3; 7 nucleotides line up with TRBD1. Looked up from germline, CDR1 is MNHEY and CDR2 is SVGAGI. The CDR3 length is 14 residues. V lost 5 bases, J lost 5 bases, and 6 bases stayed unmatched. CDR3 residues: CASSPGTERNTIYF. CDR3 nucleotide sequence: TGTGCCAGCAGTCCTGGGACAGAACGAAACACCATATATTTT.

CDR3 protein: CASARGGASYEQYF. DNA for the CDR3: TGTGCCAGCGCCCGGGGGGGGGCCTCCTACGAGCAGTACTTC. The chain has TRBV7-2 and TRBJ2-7; 8 bases fit TRBD2. The germline V gene has CDR1 SGHTA and CDR2 FQGNSA. V dropped 8 bases and J dropped 0; count of bases not matched to a gene: 6. This CDR3 comprises 14 residues.

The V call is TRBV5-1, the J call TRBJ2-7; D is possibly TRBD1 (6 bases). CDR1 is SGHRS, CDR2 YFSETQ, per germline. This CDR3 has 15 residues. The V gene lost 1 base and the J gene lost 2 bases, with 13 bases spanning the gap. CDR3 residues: CASSLLTGPPYEQYF. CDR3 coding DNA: TGCGCCAGCAGCTTGCTCACAGGGCCGCCCTACGAGCAGTACTTC.

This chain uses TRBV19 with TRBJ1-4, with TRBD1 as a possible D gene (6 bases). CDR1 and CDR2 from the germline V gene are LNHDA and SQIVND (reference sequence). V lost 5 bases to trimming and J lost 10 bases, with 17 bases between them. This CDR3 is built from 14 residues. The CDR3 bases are TGTGCCAGTAGTGCCGCGTCGGACAGCGGAAAACTGTTTTTT. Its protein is CASSAASDSGKLFF.

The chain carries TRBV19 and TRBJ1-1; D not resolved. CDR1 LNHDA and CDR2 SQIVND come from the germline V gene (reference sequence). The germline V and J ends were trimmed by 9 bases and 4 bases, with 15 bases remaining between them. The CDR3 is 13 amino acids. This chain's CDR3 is CASPPSDGTEAFF. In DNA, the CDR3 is TGTGCCAGCCCCCCCAGCGATGGCACTGAAGCTTTCTTT.

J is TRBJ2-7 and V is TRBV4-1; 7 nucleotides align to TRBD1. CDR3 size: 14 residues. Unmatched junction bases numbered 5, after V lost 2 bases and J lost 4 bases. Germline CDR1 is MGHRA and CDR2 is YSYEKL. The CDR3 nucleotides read TGCGCCAGCAGCCAATGGACAGGTGATTACGAGCAGTACTTC. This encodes CASSQWTGDYEQYF.

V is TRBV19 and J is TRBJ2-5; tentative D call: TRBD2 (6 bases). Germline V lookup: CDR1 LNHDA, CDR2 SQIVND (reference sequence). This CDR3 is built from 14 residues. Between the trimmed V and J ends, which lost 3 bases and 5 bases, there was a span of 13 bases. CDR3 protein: CASSIGGGVETQYF. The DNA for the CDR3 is TGTGCCAGTAGTATTGGCGGAGGGGTGGAGACCCAGTACTTC.

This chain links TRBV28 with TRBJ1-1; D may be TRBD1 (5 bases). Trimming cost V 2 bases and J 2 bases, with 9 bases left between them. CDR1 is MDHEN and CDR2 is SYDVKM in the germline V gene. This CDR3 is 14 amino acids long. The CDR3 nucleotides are TGTGCCAGCAGTTTAAGGGGCGGTAACACTGAAGCTTTCTTT. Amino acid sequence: CASSLRGGNTEAFF.

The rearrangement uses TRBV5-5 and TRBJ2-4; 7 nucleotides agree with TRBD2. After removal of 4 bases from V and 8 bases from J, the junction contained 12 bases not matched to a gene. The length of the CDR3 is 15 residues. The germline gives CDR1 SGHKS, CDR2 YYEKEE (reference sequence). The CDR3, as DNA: TGTGCCAGCAGCCCGGATGGGGTCCGGGGGGACATTCAGTACTTC. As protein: CASSPDGVRGDIQYF.

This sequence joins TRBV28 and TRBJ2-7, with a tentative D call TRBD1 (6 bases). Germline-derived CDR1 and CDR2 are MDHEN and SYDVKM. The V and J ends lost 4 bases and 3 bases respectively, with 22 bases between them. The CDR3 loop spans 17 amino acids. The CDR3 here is CASSSKRTAVSYYEQYF. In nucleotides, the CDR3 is TGTGCCAGCAGTTCCAAGCGGACAGCAGTATCCTACTACGAGCAGTACTTC.